This T cell receptor beta chain stems from a study of regulatory T cells in long-lasting Graves disease. As regards this clonotype: Given a much more abundant clone one base away, this may be a read error.

Time point of the sample: persistent/refractory GD, antithyroid drugs over 5 years with positive TRAb. The TCR library was made from RNA extracted from PBMCs. According to the study, TCR beta libraries were built with iRepertoire HTBI primers and CDR3-region Arm-PCR. TCRdb called the multiplex PCR reads again in MiXCR, with one record for every CDR3 protein. The sample contains more than 650,000 distinct CDR3 sequences, approximately 29% of which appear only once. This CDR3 comprises 13 residues. CDR1 is ENHRY, CDR2 SYGVKD, per germline. The sample in question was peripheral blood mononuclear cells (PBMCs), obtained when the disease was refractory, from a patient treated with antithyroid drugs. The chain has TRBV10-3 and TRBJ2-5; D might be TRBD1 (5 bases). This TCR came from a female donor with Graves disease. CDR3 nucleotides: TGTGCCAGCAGCTTACGACAGAAAGAGACCCAGTGCTTC. It translates to CASSLRQKETQCF.